The present T cell receptor (beta chain) was sequenced within a study of blood T cell repertoires in COVID-19. About the study: There were acute and convalescent COVID-19 samples, and they came from the United States, Italy and Spain. T cells, B-cell-depleted T cells, or PBMCs provided the cDNA or gDNA that served as material.

The assay was immunoSEQ multiplex PCR, and TCRdb's table has in-frame clones only and misses some. The sample lists approximately 38,000 clones, more than 85% occurring once. The ends were cut back, 4 bases at V and 7 bases at J, with 8 bases in the middle. There are 12 residues in the CDR3. The receptor's source is an elderly woman with acute or convalescent COVID-19. V is TRBV12-3 or TRBV12-4 and J is TRBJ1-5; D possibly corresponds to TRBD1 (6 bases). Sequencing was performed on peripheral blood. The CDR3 coding sequence is TGTGCCAGCAGTTACAGGGACCAGCCCCAGCATTTT. Its protein product is CASSYRDQPQHF.